This T cell receptor beta chain came from a study of Graves' ophthalmopathy and Graves' hyperthyroidism. Broader study findings: Ophthalmopathy cases were distinguished from stable hyperthyroidism by a 13-signature model, reaching 85% to 90% sensitivity and around 80% specificity.

This CDR3 has 13 residues. Germline V gene data show CDR1 as SGHVS and CDR2 as FQNEAQ. Trimming shortened V by 5 bases and J by 4 bases, and 9 bases separated the two germline ends. TCR beta CDR3 amplification used RNA transcripts. HTBI-primed RT-PCR formed the first round, and a multiplex PCR formed the second. A single record per CDR3 protein comes from TCRdb applying MiXCR to the multiplex PCR reads. The sample includes about 400,000 distinct CDR3 sequences, about 17% seen only once; the top ten take around 1.6%. If patients had other autoimmune diseases, uncontrolled infections, pregnancy or lactation, they were excluded. Reliance was placed on clinical symptoms, serum thyroxine, TRAb, thyroid ultrasound and orbital computed tomography for diagnosis. Fresh peripheral blood, roughly 9.8 ml, was the PBMC source. There are many counts of this clonotype. The antigen is not known.

Source material: peripheral blood. The chain couples TRBV7-8 to TRBJ1-5; a possible D gene is TRBD1 (5 bases). This clonotype was obtained from a woman under 30 with Graves' ophthalmopathy. CDR3 sequence: CASSHPGNQPQHF. The CDR3 nucleotides are TGTGCCAGCAGCCATCCAGGGAATCAGCCCCAGCATTTT.